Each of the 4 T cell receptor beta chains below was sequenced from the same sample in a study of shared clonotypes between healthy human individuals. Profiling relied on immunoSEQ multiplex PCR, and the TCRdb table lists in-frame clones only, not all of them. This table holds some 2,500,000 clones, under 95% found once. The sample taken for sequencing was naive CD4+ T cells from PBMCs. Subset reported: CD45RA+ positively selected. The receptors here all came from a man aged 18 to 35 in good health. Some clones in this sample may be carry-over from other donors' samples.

The CDR3 DNA sequence: TGTGCCTGGACGCCCGGGCAGAGTGAAAAACTGTTTTTT. This codes for CAWTPGQSEKLFF. The rearrangement links TRBV30 to TRBJ1-4; no clear D. CDR1 is GTSNPN and CDR2 is SVGIG in the germline V gene (reference sequence). V lost 4 bases and J lost 7, with 13 bases in between. CDR3 length: 13 amino acids.

The CDR3 sequence: CATSPEQGRDIQYF. CDR3 nucleotide sequence: TGTGCCACCAGCCCCGAGCAGGGCCGGGACATTCAGTACTTC. The chain carries TRBV15 and TRBJ2-4, with D perhaps matching TRBD1 (5 bases). The CDR3 extends over 14 amino acids. The ends were cut back, 5 bases at V and 8 bases at J, with 16 bases in the middle. The V gene's germline CDR1 is LNHNV and CDR2 YYDKDF (reference sequence).

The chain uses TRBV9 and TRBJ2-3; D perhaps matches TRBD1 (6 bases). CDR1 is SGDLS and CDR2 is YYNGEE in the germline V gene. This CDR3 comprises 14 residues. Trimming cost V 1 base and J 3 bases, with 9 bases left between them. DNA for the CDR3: TGTGCCAGCAGCGTATGGCAGGGGACAGATACGCAGTATTTT. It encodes CASSVWQGTDTQYF.

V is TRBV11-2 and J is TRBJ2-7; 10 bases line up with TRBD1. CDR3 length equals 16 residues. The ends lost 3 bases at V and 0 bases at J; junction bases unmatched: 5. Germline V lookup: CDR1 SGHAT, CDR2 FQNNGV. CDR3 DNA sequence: TGTGCCAGCAGCTTGATTAGACAGGGGGCCTCCTACGAGCAGTACTTC. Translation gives CASSLIRQGASYEQYF.